This is a list of T cell receptor beta chains from one sample in a study of T cells in Graves' hyperthyroidism and ophthalmopathy. MiXCR, applied by TCRdb to the multiplex PCR reads, yields one record per CDR3 protein. The sample lists 500,000 to 650,000 distinct CDR3 sequences, 46% seen once, with about two fifths in the top ten. The sample taken for sequencing was peripheral blood or thyroid tissue (not recorded which). The receptors here all came from an adult woman with Graves' disease, either hyperthyroidism or ophthalmopathy (not recorded which). The conserved cysteine and the conserved F or W are not part of the CDR3 here. The D gene is left open where the match is weak.

v_call	j_call	d_call	cdr3_length	cdr3_aa
TRBV7-7	TRBJ2-5	-	12	ASSSVARVETQY
TRBV7-2	TRBJ2-7	-	13	ASSLVLRGTYEQY
TRBV29-1	TRBJ2-5	-	10	SVRQVRETQY
TRBV19	TRBJ2-5	TRBD2	15	ASSMTSGRTRQETQY
TRBV7-9	TRBJ1-2	-	10	ASPGGSYGYT
TRBV20-1	TRBJ2-7	-	8	SARDPLRY
TRBV2	TRBJ1-2	TRBD1	11	ASSTGTGVGYT
TRBV5-5	TRBJ1-4	-	8	ASGNEKLF
TRBV15	TRBJ1-1	-	12	ATSSEHKNTEAF
TRBV7-9	TRBJ1-2	TRBD1	11	ASSLLTGQGYT
TRBV29-1	TRBJ1-5	TRBD1	14	SGVQGAIESNQPQH
TRBV3-1	TRBJ2-5	TRBD2	15	ASSLEGRLAGVETQY
TRBV20-1	TRBJ1-6	TRBD1	13	SAQMTGTSNSPLH
TRBV20-1	TRBJ2-7	-	9	SASGSPGQY